The T cell receptor beta chain under discussion was sequenced for a study of T cells after yellow fever vaccination. This clonotype came up a few times. Overall study findings and caveats: Most primary-vaccination clones reappeared after the booster (about 96% CD4, roughly 90% CD8). The bulk population could contribute abundant contaminating clonotypes to FACS-sorted repertoires.

Germline-derived CDR1 and CDR2 are ENHRY and SYGVKD. The CDR3 runs to 13 residues. V was pared by 7 bases and J by 0 bases, with 9 bases between. One entry per CDR3 protein, called by TCRdb with MiXCR from the 5' RACE reads. The sample shows 45,000 to 60,000 distinct CDR3 sequences, more than 6.5% of them seen only once. Sequenced material: CD8+ T cells not binding an NS4B(214-222) dextramer, sorted from PBMCs, taken about 41 days after the first yellow fever vaccination. The chain couples TRBV10-3 to TRBJ1-1; D perhaps matches TRBD1 (6 bases). The TCR comes from a man aged 18 to 29 who received the YFV17D yellow fever vaccine. DNA for the CDR3: TGTGCCATCACGGGACATCTGAACACTGAAGCTTTCTTT. Its protein is CAITGHLNTEAFF.